The present T cell receptor (beta chain) was sequenced within a study of blood T cell repertoires in COVID-19 (dated by TCRdb to the early 2020s). Study-wide context: Samples covering the acute and convalescent phases of COVID-19 were provided by collaborators in the United States, Italy and Spain. The material from the prospective study consisted of cDNA or gDNA derived from T cells, B-cell-depleted T cells, or PBMCs. Subjects who had been exposed to COVID-19, were actively infected with it, or had recovered from it provided the deeply sampled blood TCRbeta repertoires that made up the dataset. A freely available public database, intended as a resource for researchers studying the immune response to SARS-CoV-2, is where the repertoires were released. Samples came from the ongoing ImmuneRACE study (first 160 participants) plus 1,254 subjects from 6 global collaborators. The sample metadata nearly always contained a de-identified subject ID, COVID-19 status, age in years and sex. Where HLA class I and class II types were available, the types were taken from metadata supplied by the sample provider, not from assay-based typing.

The collaborating institutions used their own protocols to collect whole blood in K2EDTA tubes. For TCRbeta analysis, collaborators shipped samples in one of three forms: frozen whole blood, isolated PBMCs, or DNA extracted from either of those sample types. TCRbeta CDR3 regions were amplified from genomic DNA using the immunoSEQ Assay, a bias-controlled multiplex PCR. The authors' pipeline ran thus. The number of nucleated cells in each sample was estimated by amplification of reference gene primers within the assay. To quantify the absolute abundance of each unique TCRbeta CDR3 rearrangement, sequence reads were collapsed and filtered. For each sample, productive Simpson clonality was calculated as the square root of Simpson's diversity index across productive rearrangements. TCRdb carries this immuneACCESS record with in-frame sequences only. Its versions omit some clonotypes, under half of them owing to an unresolved V gene in the studies checked, with the rest unexplained. For V, J and clone size, that table is used; D and trimming come from the DNA. The sample data list 85,000 to 90,000 clones, and around 86% of these were observed just once. The ten largest clones take up roughly 1.2% of the sample.

Summary of the overall study and its limitations: The amount of clinical and demographic metadata varied by source and participant and was provided uncurated.

The germline V gene (reference sequence) specifies SEHNR as CDR1 and FQNEAQ as CDR2. The CDR3 sequence holds 14 residues, the cysteine and phenylalanine included. Only CDR3 DNA remains: 42 bases, in frame from the first base. V trim: 8 bases; J trim: 1 base; unmatched bases: 8. On this clone itself: The antigen it binds to is not known. The sample holds no much larger clone one base away, and base qualities are not on file.

The sample comprised peripheral blood. The rearranged segments are TRBV7-9 and TRBJ2-7; 7 central nucleotides agree with TRBD2. This TCR came from a human donor in a cohort sampled during active COVID-19. The DNA is as follows: TGTGCCAGCTATCAGGTCGGGGGGTCCTACGAGCAGTACTTC. Translation gives CASYQVGGSYEQYF.